This TCR beta chain stems from a study of pediatric ulcerative colitis. During colonoscopy, one to two rectal pinch biopsies were collected. Assay used: immunoSEQ multiplex PCR; TCRdb lists only in-frame clones, some missing. The repertoire has fewer than 30,000 clones, roughly 74% of them found once; the top ten carry approximately 8%. Trimming left V 5 bases short and J 1 base short, with 9 bases between. Per the germline V gene, CDR1 is SQVTM and CDR2 is ANQGSEA. The CDR3 contains 13 residues. The sample comprised gut tissue. The chain is built from TRBV29-1 and TRBJ2-1; D not resolved. The source of this sequence is a boy younger than 18 with severe ulcerative colitis. The CDR3 nucleotides are TGCAGCGTTCGACCCCCTTCCTACAATGAGCAGTTCTTC. The encoded protein is CSVRPPSYNEQFF.